This TCR beta chain was documented in a study of blood T cell repertoires in COVID-19. The repertoire was sequenced with immunoSEQ multiplex PCR; TCRdb's copy has only in-frame clones and lacks some. The sample has some 250,000 clones; 65% to 85% are singletons. The V gene's germline CDR1 is SNHLY and CDR2 FYNNEI. With V trimmed by 5 bases and J by 4 bases, 4 bases remained unmatched. The CDR3 length is 13 residues. Sequencing input: peripheral blood. The rearrangement uses TRBV2 and TRBJ1-1; TRBD1 matches at 7 bases. This clonotype was obtained from a woman of 80 years or more with acute or convalescent COVID-19. CDR3 sequence reads: CASSWTGVTEAFF. DNA for the CDR3: TGTGCCAGCAGTTGGACAGGAGTCACTGAAGCTTTCTTT.